The clone carrying this T cell receptor (beta chain) was counted a few times. What it recognizes is unknown. The CDR3 is 16 amino acids. Per the germline V gene, CDR1 is MDHEN and CDR2 is SYDVKM. V lost 2 bases and J lost 6, with 16 bases in between. The data are from a study of human T cells and chemical hapten exposure. Study details: Subjects had 2% DPC placed on about 2 cm by about 2 cm of upper inner arm skin for sensitization. All through the roughly 23-week study, the scalp of each patient received diphenylcyclopropenone doses weekly.

Study-wide results and caveats: With patch test score, the counts of PT1 expanded TCRs showed a positive correlation.

For the library, individual cDNA molecules each received unique molecular identifiers. Each CDR3 protein gets one entry after TCRdb re-called the RACE reads with MiXCR. In the table there are under 40,000 distinct CDR3 sequences, around 6.4% of which are singletons. Stated time point: patch test 1, 2 weeks after DPC sensitization. Documented treatment: therapeutic diphenylcyclopropenone sensitization with weekly scalp DPC. It was from unfractionated whole blood that total RNA was extracted. The sequenced sample was whole blood, obtained in connection with sensitization to the hapten diphenylcyclopropenone (DPC). The chain uses TRBV28 and TRBJ1-4; D gene uncertain. This TCR derives from a woman in her twenties or thirties with alopecia areata. Some clones in this sample may be carry-over from other donors' samples. DNA for the CDR3: TGTGCCAGCAGTTTAGCCCTCGGGCTCGGGGATGAAAAACTGTTTTTT. This encodes CASSLALGLGDEKLFF. The entire variable domain, with the rest obtained from reference TRBV28 and TRBJ1-4, is as follows: DVKVTQSSRYLVKRTGEKVFLECVQDMDHENMFWYRQDPGLGLRLIYFSYDVKMKEKGDIPEGYSVSREKKERFSLILESASTNQTSMYLCASSLALGLGDEKLFFGSGTQLSVL.